Sequencing of this T cell receptor beta chain was carried out in a study of post-analysis software for immune sequencing data. On the study more broadly: Several disease courses (relapsing-remitting, secondary progressive and progressive-relapsing) of multiple sclerosis were included.

General study results and limits: Those with multiple sclerosis, the patient group, showed significantly lower normalized Chao1 diversity than controls. The five TRBV segments detected at higher frequency in patients than in controls included TRBV5-6, TRBV5-1 and TRBV20-1. Those samples that were prepared in the same batch co-clustered strongly by F measure.

Unique molecular identifiers featured in each of the TCR beta cDNA libraries. The authors obtained roughly 0.5 million cDNA molecules from around 0.96 to 9.9 million T cells. TCRdb processed the PCR reads anew with MiXCR; each CDR3 protein has one entry. The sample contains 600,000 to 700,000 distinct CDR3 sequences, more than 50% of which appear only once. V lost 4 bases, J lost 9 bases, and 5 bases stayed unmatched. The CDR3 has 15 residues. Looked up from germline, CDR1 is SGHTA and CDR2 is FQGNSA. As for this clonotype: Its specificity is unknown.

This sequence originates from a girl aged 2-10 years with multiple sclerosis. The chain has TRBV7-2 and TRBJ2-2; 13 bases agree with TRBD2. Sequences were obtained from blood. The CDR3 loop reads CASSSRLAGGRELFF. The CDR3 coding sequence is TGTGCCAGCAGCTCTCGACTAGCGGGGGGCCGGGAGCTGTTTTTT.